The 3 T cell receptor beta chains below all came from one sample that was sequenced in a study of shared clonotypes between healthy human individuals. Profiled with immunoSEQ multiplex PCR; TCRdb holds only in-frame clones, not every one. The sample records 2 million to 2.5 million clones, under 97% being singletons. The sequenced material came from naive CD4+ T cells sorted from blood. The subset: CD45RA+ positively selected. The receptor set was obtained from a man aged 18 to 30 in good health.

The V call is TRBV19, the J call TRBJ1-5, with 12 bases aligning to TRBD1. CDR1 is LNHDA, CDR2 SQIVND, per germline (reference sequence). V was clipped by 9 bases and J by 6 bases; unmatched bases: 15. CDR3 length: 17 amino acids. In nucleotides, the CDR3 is TGTGCCAGCCGAGCCGAGGGTGGGGACAGGGGGCGTCAGCCCCAGCATTTT. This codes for CASRAEGGDRGRQPQHF. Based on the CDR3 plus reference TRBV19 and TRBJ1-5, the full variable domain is DGGITQSPKYLFRKEGQNVTLSCEQNLNHDAMYWYRQDPGQGLRLIYYSQIVNDFQKGDIAEGYSVSREKKESFPLTVTSAQKNPTAFYLCASRAEGGDRGRQPQHFGDGTRLSIL.

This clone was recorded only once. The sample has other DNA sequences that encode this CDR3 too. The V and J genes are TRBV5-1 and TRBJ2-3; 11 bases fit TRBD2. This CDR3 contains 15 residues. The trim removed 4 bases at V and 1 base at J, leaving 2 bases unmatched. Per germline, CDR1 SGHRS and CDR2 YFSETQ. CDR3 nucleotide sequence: TGCGCCAGCAGCCTACTAGCGGGGGGCACAGATACGCAGTATTTT. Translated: CASSLLAGGTDTQYF.

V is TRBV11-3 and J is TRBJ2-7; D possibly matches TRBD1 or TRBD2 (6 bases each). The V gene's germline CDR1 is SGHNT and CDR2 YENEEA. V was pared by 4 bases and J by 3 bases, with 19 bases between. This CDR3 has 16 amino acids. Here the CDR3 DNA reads TGTGCCAGCAGCTGGAGGGTGAGGGGGGAACACTACGAGCAGTACTTC. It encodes CASSWRVRGEHYEQYF.